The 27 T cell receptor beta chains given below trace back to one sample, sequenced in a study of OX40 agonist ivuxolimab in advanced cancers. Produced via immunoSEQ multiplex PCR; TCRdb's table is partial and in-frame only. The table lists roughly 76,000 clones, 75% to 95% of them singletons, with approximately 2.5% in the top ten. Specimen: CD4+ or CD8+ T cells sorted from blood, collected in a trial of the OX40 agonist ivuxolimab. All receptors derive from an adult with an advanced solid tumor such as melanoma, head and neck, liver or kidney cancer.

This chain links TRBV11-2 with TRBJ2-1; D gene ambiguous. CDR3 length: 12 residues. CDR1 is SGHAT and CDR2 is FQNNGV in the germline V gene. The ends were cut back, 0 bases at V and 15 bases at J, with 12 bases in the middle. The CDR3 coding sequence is TGTGCCAGCAGCTTAGATTCAGGCGTTAGGTTCTTC. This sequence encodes CASSLDSGVRFF.

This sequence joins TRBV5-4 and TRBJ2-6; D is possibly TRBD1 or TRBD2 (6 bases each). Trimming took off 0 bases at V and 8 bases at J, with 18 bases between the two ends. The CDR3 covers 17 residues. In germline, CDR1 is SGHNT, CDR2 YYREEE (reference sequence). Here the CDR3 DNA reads TGTGCCAGCAGCTTGGGGGGGGCTGTCGCTAGGACCAACGTCCTGACTTTC. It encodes CASSLGGAVARTNVLTF.

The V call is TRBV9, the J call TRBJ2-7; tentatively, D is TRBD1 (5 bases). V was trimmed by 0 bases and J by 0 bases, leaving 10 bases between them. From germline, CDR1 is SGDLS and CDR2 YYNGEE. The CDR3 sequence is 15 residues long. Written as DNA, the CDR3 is TGTGCCAGCAGCGTAGCAGGGCTCCCCTCCTACGAGCAGTACTTC. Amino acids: CASSVAGLPSYEQYF. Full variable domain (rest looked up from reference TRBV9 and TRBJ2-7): DSGVTQTPKHLITATGQRVTLRCSPRSGDLSVYWYQQSLDQGLQFLIQYYNGEERAKGNILERFSAQQFPDLHSELNLSSLELGDSALYFCASSVAGLPSYEQYFGPGTRLTVT.

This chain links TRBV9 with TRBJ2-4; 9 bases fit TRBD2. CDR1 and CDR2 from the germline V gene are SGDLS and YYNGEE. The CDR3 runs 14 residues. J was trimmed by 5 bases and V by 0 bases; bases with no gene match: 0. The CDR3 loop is CASSVGLAENIQYF. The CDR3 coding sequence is TGTGCCAGCAGCGTAGGACTAGCGGAAAACATTCAGTACTTC.

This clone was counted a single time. The CDR3 sequence is CASSIGGQGIYEKLFF. Written as DNA, the CDR3 is TGTGCCAGTAGTATTGGGGGACAGGGGATCTATGAAAAACTGTTTTTT. The gene calls are TRBV19 and TRBJ1-4, with TRBD1 identical over 10 bases. Germline V gene sequence: CDR1 LNHDA, CDR2 SQIVND (reference sequence). V shed 3 bases and J 6 bases; nucleotides not matched to a gene: 7. The CDR3 sequence is 16 residues long.

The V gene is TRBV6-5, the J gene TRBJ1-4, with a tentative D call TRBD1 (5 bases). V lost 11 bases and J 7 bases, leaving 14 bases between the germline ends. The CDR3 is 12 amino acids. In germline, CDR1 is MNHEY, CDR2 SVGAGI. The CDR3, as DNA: TGTGCCGTCCGGGACTACTCTGAAAAACTGTTTTTT. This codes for CAVRDYSEKLFF.

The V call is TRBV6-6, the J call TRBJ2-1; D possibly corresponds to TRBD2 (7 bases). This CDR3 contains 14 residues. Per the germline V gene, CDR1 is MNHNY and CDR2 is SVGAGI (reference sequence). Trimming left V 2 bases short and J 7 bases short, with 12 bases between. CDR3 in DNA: TGTGCCAGCAGTTACGGGGGGGCGGTGAATGAGCAGTTCTTC. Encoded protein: CASSYGGAVNEQFF.

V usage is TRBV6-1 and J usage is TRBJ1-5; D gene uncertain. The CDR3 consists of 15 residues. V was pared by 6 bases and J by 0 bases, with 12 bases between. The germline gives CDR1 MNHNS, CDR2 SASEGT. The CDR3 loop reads CASSSLTDSNQPQHF. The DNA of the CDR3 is TGTGCCAGCAGCAGTCTGACGGATAGCAATCAGCCCCAGCATTTT.

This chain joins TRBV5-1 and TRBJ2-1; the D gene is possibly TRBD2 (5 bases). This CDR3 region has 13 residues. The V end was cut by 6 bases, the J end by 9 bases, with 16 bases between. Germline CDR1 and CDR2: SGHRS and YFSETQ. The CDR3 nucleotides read TGCGCCAGCATGGGTGGCGGGCCTGGTGAGCAGTTCTTC. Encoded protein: CASMGGGPGEQFF. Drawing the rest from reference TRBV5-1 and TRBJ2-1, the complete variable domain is KAGVTQTPRYLIKTRGQQVTLSCSPISGHRSVSWYQQTPGQGLQFLFEYFSETQRNKGNFPGRFSGRQFSNSRSEMNVSTLELGDSALYLCASMGGGPGEQFFGPGTRLTVL.

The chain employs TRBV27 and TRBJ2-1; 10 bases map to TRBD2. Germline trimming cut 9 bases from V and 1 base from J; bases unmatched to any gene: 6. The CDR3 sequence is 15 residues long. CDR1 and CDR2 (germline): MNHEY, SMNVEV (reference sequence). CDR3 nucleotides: TGTGCCAGTAGAAAAGCGGGAGGGTCCTACAATGAGCAGTTCTTC. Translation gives CASRKAGGSYNEQFF.

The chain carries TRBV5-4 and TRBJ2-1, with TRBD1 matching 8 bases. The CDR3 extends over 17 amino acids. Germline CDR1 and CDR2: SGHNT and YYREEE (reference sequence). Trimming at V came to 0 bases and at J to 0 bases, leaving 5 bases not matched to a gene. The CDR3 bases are TGTGCCAGCAGCTTGGGGACAGGGCTCGTCTCCTACAATGAGCAGTTCTTC. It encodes CASSLGTGLVSYNEQFF.

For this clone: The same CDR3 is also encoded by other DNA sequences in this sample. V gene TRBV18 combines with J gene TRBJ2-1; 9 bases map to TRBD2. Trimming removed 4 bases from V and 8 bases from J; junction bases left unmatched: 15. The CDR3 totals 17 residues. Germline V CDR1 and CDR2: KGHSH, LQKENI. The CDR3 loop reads CASSLTRAGGPGDEQFF. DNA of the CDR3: TGTGCCAGCTCACTGACCCGGGCGGGAGGGCCTGGGGATGAGCAGTTCTTC.

CDR3: CASSPRADTQYF. Here the CDR3 DNA reads TGTGCCAGCTCACCACGGGCAGATACGCAGTATTTT. The chain combines TRBV18 with TRBJ2-3; no reliable D call. The CDR3 is 12 residues long. Germline V gives CDR1 KGHSH, CDR2 LQKENI. Trimming shortened V by 1 base and J by 4 bases, and 3 bases separated the two germline ends.

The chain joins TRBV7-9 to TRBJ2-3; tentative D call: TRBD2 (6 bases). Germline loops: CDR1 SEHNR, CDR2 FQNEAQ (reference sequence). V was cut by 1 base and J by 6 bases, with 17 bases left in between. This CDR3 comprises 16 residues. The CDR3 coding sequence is TGTGCCAGCAGCTTAGGGGGATTTCTTGGAGGGGATACGCAGTATTTT. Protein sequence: CASSLGGFLGGDTQYF.

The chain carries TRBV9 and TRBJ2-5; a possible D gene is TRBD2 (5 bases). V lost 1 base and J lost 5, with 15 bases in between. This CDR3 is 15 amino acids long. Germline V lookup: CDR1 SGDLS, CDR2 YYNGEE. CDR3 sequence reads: CASSVIGQSGETQYF. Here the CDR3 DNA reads TGTGCCAGCAGCGTAATCGGGCAGAGCGGCGAGACCCAGTACTTC.

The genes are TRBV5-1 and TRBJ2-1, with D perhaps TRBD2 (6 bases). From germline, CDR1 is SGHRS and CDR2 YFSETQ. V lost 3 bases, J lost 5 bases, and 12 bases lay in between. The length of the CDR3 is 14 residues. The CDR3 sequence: CASSYSGADNEQFF. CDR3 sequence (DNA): TGCGCCAGCAGCTATAGCGGAGCGGACAATGAGCAGTTCTTC.

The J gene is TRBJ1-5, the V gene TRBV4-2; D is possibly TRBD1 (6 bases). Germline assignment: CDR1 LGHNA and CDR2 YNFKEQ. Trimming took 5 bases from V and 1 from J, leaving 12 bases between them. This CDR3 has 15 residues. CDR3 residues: CASSAGAVSNQPQHF. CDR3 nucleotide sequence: TGTGCCAGCAGCGCAGGGGCTGTCAGCAATCAGCCCCAGCATTTT.

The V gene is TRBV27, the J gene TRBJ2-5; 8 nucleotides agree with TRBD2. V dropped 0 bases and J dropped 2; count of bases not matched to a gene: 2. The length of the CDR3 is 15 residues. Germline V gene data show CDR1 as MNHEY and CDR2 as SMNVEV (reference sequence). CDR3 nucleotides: TGTGCCAGCAGTTTATCCGCTAGCGGGCAAGAGACCCAGTACTTC. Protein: CASSLSASGQETQYF.

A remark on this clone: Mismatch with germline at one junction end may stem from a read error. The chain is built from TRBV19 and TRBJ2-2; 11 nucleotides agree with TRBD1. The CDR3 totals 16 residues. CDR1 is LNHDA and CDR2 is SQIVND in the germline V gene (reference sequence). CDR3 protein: CASRIAGTGGTGELFF. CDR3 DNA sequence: TGTGCCAGTAGAATAGCCGGGACAGGGGGGACCGGGGAGCTGTTTTTT.

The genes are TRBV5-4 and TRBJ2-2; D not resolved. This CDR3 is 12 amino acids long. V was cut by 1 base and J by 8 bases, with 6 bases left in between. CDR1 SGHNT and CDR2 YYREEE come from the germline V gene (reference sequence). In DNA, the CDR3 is TGTGCCAGCAGCTTGTATGAGGGGGAGCTGTTTTTT. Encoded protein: CASSLYEGELFF.

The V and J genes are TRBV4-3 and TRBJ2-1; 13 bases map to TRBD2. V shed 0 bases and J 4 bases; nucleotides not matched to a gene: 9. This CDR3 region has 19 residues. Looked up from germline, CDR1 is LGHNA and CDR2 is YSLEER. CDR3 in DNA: TGCGCCAGCAGCCAAGATAGGACTAGCGGGAGTAAGCGGTACAATGAGCAGTTCTTC. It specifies CASSQDRTSGSKRYNEQFF.

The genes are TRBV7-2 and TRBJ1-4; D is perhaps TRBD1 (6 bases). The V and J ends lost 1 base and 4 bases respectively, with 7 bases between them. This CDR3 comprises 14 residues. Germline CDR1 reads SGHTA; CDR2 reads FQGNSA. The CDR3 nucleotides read TGTGCCAGCAGCTTAGGAGGGGGTAATGAAAAACTGTTTTTT. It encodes CASSLGGGNEKLFF.

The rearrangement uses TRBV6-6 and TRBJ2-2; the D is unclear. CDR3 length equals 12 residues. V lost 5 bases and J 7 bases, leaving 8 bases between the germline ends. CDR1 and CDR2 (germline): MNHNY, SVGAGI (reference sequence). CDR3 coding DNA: TGTGCCAGCAGTGGCCTTAGCGGGGAGCTGTTTTTT. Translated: CASSGLSGELFF.

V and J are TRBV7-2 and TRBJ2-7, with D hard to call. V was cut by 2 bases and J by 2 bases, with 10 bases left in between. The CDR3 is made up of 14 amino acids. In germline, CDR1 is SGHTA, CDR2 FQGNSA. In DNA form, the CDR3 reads TGTGCCAGCAGCTTATATAGGTCGACCTACGAGCAGTACTTC. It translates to CASSLYRSTYEQYF.

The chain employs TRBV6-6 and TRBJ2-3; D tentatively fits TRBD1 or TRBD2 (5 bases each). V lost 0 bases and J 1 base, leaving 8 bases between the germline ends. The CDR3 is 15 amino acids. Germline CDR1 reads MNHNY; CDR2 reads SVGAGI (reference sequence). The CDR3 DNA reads TGTGCCAGCAGTTACTCAGGGGACCGCACAGATACGCAGTATTTT. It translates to CASSYSGDRTDTQYF.

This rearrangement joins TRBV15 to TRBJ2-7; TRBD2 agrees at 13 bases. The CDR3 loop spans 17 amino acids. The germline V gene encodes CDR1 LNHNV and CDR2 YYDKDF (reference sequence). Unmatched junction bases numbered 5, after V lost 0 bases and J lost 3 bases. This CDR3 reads CATSRDRGLAGSYEQYF. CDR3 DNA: TGTGCCACCAGCAGAGATAGGGGACTAGCGGGAAGCTACGAGCAGTACTTC.

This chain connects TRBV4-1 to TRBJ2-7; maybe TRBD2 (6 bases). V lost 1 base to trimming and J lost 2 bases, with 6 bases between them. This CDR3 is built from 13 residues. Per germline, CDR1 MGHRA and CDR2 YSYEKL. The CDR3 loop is CASSQGLAYEQYF. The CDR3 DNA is TGCGCCAGCAGCCAAGGACTAGCCTACGAGCAGTACTTC.